This T cell receptor beta chain was sequenced during a study of cytomegalovirus exposure and HLA in healthy donors (TCRdb year 2017). Background on the whole study: The 666 repertoires of the first cohort and the roughly 110 validation repertoires were produced on the same platform, according to a later analysis. The study aimed to test whether signatures of past pathogen exposure could be identified by cataloging public T cell receptors. In addition to the first cohort of roughly 700 subjects, a separate validation cohort of approximately 130 different subjects was used. The study combined high-throughput TCR immunosequencing, statistical association of individual TCRs with disease status, and machine learning to predict cytomegalovirus infection status.

Separate from the approximately 700-subject first cohort, the validation cohort of some 130 subjects was the group to which the donors belonged. From cysteine to phenylalanine, the CDR3 is 15 amino acids long. The retained sequence is limited to the CDR3, 45 bases, with the frame set at the first base. As encoded in the germline V gene (reference sequence), CDR1 is MNHEY while CDR2 is SMNVEV. V gives up 0 bases and J gives up 0 bases, and the segment between their germline ends measures 9 bases. On this clone: This clone's antigen is unknown. Per-base quality was not reported, and no clone a single base away is much larger than it.

Library preparation employed the immunoSEQ multiplex PCR assay. In the original analysis: To diagnose cytomegalovirus status from the catalog of TCR beta chain sequences, a statistical classification framework was built. Not all clones reach the TCRdb copy of this immuneACCESS table, which keeps in-frame sequences only. Checked studies attribute under half of the gap to unresolved V genes and leave the rest unexplained. V and J calls and clone size follow that table, whereas D and trimming were derived from the DNA. Here the sample has roughly 75,000 clones; around 94% occur a single time. Of the sample, 2.5% to 3.5% is held by the ten largest clones. What the research found in general, with its limitations: The study gave a list of about 150 TCR beta chains associated with cytomegalovirus. It was suggested by the authors that the approach could potentially be generalized to other disease states and immunological phenotypes. The classifier was reported to diagnose cytomegalovirus status with high specificity and sensitivity in both the original cohort and the validation cohort. A later analysis had no HLA typing for the validation cohort, so co-occurrence there was scored across all 110 or so repertoires. In vitro tests confirmed that a few of the cytomegalovirus-associated TCR beta chains recognize cytomegalovirus antigens. Subsequent analysis determined that TCRs grouped into clusters in the first cohort also showed a tendency toward co-occurrence across the 90 to 150 validation repertoires, and roughly 94% of cluster scores exceeded 0. While some public TCRs were present in many individuals, most TCR sequences turned up only very rarely across donors.

The material sequenced was PBMCs. The V and J segments used are TRBV27 and TRBJ2-7; a tentative D call is TRBD1 (5 bases match). The receptor was derived from a woman between 18 and 30 years old in good health and CMV-seropositive. The encoded CDR3 is CASSLSTAFSYEQYF. The DNA reads as follows: TGTGCCAGCAGTTTATCGACAGCTTTCTCCTACGAGCAGTACTTC.